The subject of this entry is one T cell receptor beta chain. The antigen is not known. This specimen comes from a study of cytotoxic CD8 clonotypes in ibrutinib-treated CLL. Study-wide background: Included were about 11 relapsed/refractory and roughly 15 treatment-naive patients, of whom roughly 17 were IGHV unmutated. Study-wide results and limits: Public clonotypes proved infrequent, and on treatment they shrank or remained steady. At the start, clonality exceeded age-matched healthy donors and followed circulating CD8+ T-cell counts.

The intended depth for sequencing was 1 in 200,000 to 1 in 1 million T cells. Profiling relied on immunoSEQ multiplex PCR, and the TCRdb table lists in-frame clones only, not all of them. The sample carries approximately 53,000 clones, 70% to 90% recorded once. V lost 1 base and J 4 bases, leaving 10 bases between the germline ends. This CDR3 region has 14 residues. Germline loops: CDR1 SGHTA, CDR2 FQGNSA. This chain links TRBV7-2 with TRBJ2-5; a possible D gene is TRBD1 (6 bases). The sequencing used PBMCs, collected after 24 months of ibrutinib treatment. This receptor was taken from a human donor with chronic lymphocytic leukemia. The CDR3 DNA reads as TGTGCCAGCAGCTTAGACAGGGTTTTAGAGACCCAGTACTTC. This gives the protein CASSLDRVLETQYF.